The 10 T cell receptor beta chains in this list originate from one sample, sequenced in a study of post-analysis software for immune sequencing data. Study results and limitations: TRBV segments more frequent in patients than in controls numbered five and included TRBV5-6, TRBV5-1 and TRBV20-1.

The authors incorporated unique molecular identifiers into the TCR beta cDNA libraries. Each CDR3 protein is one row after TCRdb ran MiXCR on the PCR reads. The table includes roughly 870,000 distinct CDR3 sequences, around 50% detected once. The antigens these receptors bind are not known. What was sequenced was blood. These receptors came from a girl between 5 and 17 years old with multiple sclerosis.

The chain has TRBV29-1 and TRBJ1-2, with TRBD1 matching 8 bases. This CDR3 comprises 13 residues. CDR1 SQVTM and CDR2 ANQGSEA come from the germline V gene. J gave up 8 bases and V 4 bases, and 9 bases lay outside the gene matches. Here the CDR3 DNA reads TGCAGCGTTGGGGGGCCCGGACAGGGCGGCTACACCTTC. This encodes CSVGGPGQGGYTF.

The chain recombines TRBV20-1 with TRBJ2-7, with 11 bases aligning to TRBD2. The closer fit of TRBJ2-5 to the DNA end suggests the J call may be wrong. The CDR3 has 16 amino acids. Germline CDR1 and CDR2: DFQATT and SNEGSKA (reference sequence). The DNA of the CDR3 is TGCAGTGCTACTCTCCCGACTAGCGGGAACGCGGGGACCCAGTACTTC. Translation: CSATLPTSGNAGTQYF.

The CDR3 region is CAGDRDQETQYF. As DNA, the CDR3 is TGTGCCGGTGACAGGGACCAAGAGACCCAGTACTTC. The genes are TRBV30 and TRBJ2-5; 7 bases match TRBD1. Trimming cost V 8 bases and J 0 bases; bases outside gene matches: 3. Germline assignment: CDR1 GTSNPN and CDR2 SVGIG (reference sequence). This CDR3 is 12 amino acids long. The complete variable domain, with remaining parts taken from reference TRBV30 and TRBJ2-5, reads SQTIHQWPATLVQPVGSPLSLECTVEGTSNPNLYWYRQAAGRGLQLLFYSVGIGQISSEVPQNLSASRPQDRQFILSSKKLLLSDSGFYLCAGDRDQETQYFGPGTRLLVL.

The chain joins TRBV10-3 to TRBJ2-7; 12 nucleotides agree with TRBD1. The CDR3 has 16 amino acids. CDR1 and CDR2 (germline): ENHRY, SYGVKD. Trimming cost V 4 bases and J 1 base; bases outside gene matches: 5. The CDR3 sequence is CAISVPGQGASYEQYF. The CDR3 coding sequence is TGTGCCATCAGTGTCCCGGGACAGGGGGCATCCTACGAGCAGTACTTC.

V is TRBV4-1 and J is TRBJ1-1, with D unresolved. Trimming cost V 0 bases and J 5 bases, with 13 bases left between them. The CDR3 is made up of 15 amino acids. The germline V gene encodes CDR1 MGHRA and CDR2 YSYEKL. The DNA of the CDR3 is TGCGCCAGCAGCCAAGATGGCACGGGTGGAACTGAAGCTTTCTTT. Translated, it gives CASSQDGTGGTEAFF.

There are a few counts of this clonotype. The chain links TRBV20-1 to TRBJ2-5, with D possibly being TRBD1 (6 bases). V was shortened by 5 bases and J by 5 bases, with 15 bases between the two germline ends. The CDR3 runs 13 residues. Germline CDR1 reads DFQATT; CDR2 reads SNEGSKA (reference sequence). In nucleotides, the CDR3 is TGCAGTGCTGGAGCCCCCAGGGGCGAGACCCAGTACTTC. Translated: CSAGAPRGETQYF.

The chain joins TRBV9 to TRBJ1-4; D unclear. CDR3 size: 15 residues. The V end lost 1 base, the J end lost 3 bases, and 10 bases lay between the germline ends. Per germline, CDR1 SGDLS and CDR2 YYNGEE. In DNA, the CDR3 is TGTGCCAGCAGCGTATACGGGAGACCTAATGAAAAACTGTTTTTT. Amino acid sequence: CASSVYGRPNEKLFF.

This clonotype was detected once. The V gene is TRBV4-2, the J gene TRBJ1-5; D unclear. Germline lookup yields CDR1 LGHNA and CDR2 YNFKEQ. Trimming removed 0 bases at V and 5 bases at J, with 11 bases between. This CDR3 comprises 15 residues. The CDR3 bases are TGTGCCAGCAGCCAAGATGAAACATTCGATCAGCCCCAGCATTTT. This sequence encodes CASSQDETFDQPQHF.

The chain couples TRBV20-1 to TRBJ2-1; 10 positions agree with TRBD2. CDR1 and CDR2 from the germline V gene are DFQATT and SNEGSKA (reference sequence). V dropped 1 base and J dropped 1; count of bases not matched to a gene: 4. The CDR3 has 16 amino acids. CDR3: CSARVLAGPSYNEQFF. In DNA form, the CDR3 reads TGCAGTGCTAGAGTACTAGCGGGGCCTTCCTACAATGAGCAGTTCTTC.

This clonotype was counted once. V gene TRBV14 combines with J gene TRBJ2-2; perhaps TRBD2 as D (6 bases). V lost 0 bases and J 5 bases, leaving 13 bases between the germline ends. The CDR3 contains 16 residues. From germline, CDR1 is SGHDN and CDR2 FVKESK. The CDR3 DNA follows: TGTGCCAGCAGCCAAGATTTTGGGAGGCAGACCGGGGAGCTGTTTTTT. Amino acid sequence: CASSQDFGRQTGELFF.